This T cell receptor (beta chain) is from a study of early T cells in non-severe SARS-CoV-2 infection. This CDR3 is built from 15 residues. With V trimmed by 1 base and J by 8 bases, 7 bases remained unmatched. Germline CDR1 is SGHTA and CDR2 is FQGNSA. In its sample, this clonotype was seen many times. TCRdb itself ran the 5' RACE reads through MiXCR, one entry per CDR3 protein. Here the sample spans under 40,000 distinct CDR3 sequences, approximately 5.8% being singletons. Source material: whole blood. This clonotype originated in an adult who was a healthcare worker with PCR-confirmed SARS-CoV-2 infection or an uninfected control (not recorded which). V usage is TRBV7-2 and J usage is TRBJ1-4, with 7 nucleotides matching TRBD1. The CDR3 DNA sequence: TGTGCCAGCAGCTTAGACAGGGGATCTGCCGAAAAACTGTTTTTT. Amino acid sequence: CASSLDRGSAEKLFF.